A single TCR delta chain is shown here with its context. TCRdb lists the protein of a much larger clone for this DNA, which differs at residue 14, so this is likely a read error; the protein given here is translated from the DNA itself. The CDR3 sequence is 16 residues long. Germline V gene sequence: CDR1 GEAIGNYY, CDR2 EKD. The data were taken from a study of γδ T cells in repeated Plasmodium falciparum infection. TCRdb reanalysed the multiplex PCR reads with CATT. The repertoire holds some 100,000 delta-chain clones, with roughly 1.4% as singletons. Vgamma9/Vdelta2+ and Vdelta2-negative gammadelta T cells were flow-sorted from PBMC for bulk sequencing.

The sequence came from a pool of human donors (malaria-infected and uninfected, not separated). Sequences were obtained from gamma-delta T cells from blood. The J gene was not called, though the V gene is TRDV2; the table's D call of TRDD3 was not tested on the DNA. CDR3 sequence (DNA): TGTGCCTGTGACGGACTGGGGGAGCTGTACACCGATAAACGCATCTTT. Protein sequence: CACDGLGELYTDKRIF.